These 7 T cell receptor beta chains came from one sample sequenced in a study of CD8 T cells in Susac syndrome. cDNA came from roughly 0.5 to 1 ug RNA primed by random hexamers. TCRdb reprocessed the immunoSEQ multiplex PCR reads with MiXCR, giving one entry per CDR3 protein. The repertoire holds 100,000 to 150,000 distinct CDR3 sequences, more than 80% seen once, with 0.25% to 0.35% in the top ten. Sequencing used CD8+ T cells from PBMCs. These TCRs come from a human donor with multiple sclerosis.

The chain employs TRBV28 and TRBJ2-5; weak D call: TRBD1 (5 bases). Germline CDR1 is MDHEN and CDR2 is SYDVKM. The CDR3 totals 13 residues. V gave up 7 bases and J gave up 2 bases, with 11 bases separating them. CDR3 residues: CASTTDVQETQYF. Written as DNA, the CDR3 is TGTGCCAGCACGACAGATGTACAAGAGACCCAGTACTTC.

The chain has TRBV20-1 and TRBJ1-5; TRBD1 matches at 9 bases. The CDR3 runs 18 residues. The germline gives CDR1 DFQATT, CDR2 SNEGSKA (reference sequence). Trimming took 5 bases from V and 0 from J; bases not matched to a gene: 14. CDR3 amino acids: CSAHDGGGTGSSNQPQHF. The CDR3 DNA sequence: TGCAGTGCTCACGACGGGGGGGGGACAGGGAGTAGCAATCAGCCCCAGCATTTT.

This clonotype showed up just a few times. The V gene is TRBV6-4, the J gene TRBJ2-2; 8 positions agree with TRBD1. This CDR3 spans 15 amino acids. The trim removed 5 bases at V and 0 bases at J, leaving 2 bases unmatched. Germline V gives CDR1 MRHNA, CDR2 SNTAGT. In DNA, the CDR3 is TGTGCCAGCAGTAAGGGACAGGCGAACACCGGGGAGCTGTTTTTT. Protein sequence: CASSKGQANTGELFF.

This chain links TRBV11-2 with TRBJ2-7; 9 nucleotides match TRBD1. CDR1 and CDR2 (germline): SGHAT, FQNNGV. The ends lost 6 bases at V and 2 bases at J; junction bases unmatched: 8. The CDR3 extends over 15 amino acids. The CDR3: CASSSTGTGPYEQYF. The DNA of the CDR3 is TGTGCCAGCAGTTCTACCGGGACAGGGCCCTACGAGCAGTACTTC.

CDR3 protein: CATSDLTSGGANEQFF. The CDR3 DNA is TGTGCCACCAGTGACCTGACTAGTGGGGGAGCCAATGAGCAGTTCTTC. The V gene is TRBV24-1, the J gene TRBJ2-1; possible D gene TRBD2, 6 bases. This CDR3 contains 16 residues. The V gene lost 4 bases and the J gene lost 6 bases, with 18 bases spanning the gap. The germline gives CDR1 KGHDR, CDR2 SFDVKD.

The chain combines TRBV5-1 with TRBJ2-7; D is possibly TRBD1 (6 bases). Germline lookup yields CDR1 SGHRS and CDR2 YFSETQ. Deletions cut 0 bases from V and 3 bases from J, with 7 bases between. The CDR3 extends over 13 amino acids. CDR3 DNA sequence: TGCGCCAGCAGCTTGGGACAGGACTACGAGCAGTACGTC. Translation: CASSLGQDYEQYV.

The chain links TRBV27 to TRBJ2-5; D uncertain. This CDR3 region has 15 residues. Germline CDR1 reads MNHEY; CDR2 reads SMNVEV (reference sequence). Trimming removed 4 bases at V and 5 bases at J, with 17 bases between. The CDR3 DNA sequence: TGTGCCAGCAGTTCCGGACCAGAATCCTATGAGACCCAGTACTTC. Encoded protein: CASSSGPESYETQYF.